The 13 T cell receptor beta chains below all came from one sample that was sequenced in a study of control samples from healthy donors and cancer patients. Sequencing was performed with immunoSEQ multiplex PCR; in TCRdb, only in-frame clones are kept and a portion is missing. This table has about 94,000 clones, approximately 90% appearing once. The sequenced sample consisted of blood. These receptor sequences come from a woman between 18 and 30 years old in good health.

V is TRBV5-1 and J is TRBJ1-1; D possibly corresponds to TRBD1 (6 bases). The V end was cut by 0 bases, the J end by 2 bases, with 11 bases between. Germline V gene data show CDR1 as SGHRS and CDR2 as YFSETQ. This CDR3 region has 15 residues. CDR3 in DNA: TGCGCCAGCAGCTTGGATTGGACAGCAAACACTGAAGCTTTCTTT. Its protein is CASSLDWTANTEAFF. Combining the CDR3 with reference TRBV5-1 and TRBJ1-1 gives the whole variable domain KAGVTQTPRYLIKTRGQQVTLSCSPISGHRSVSWYQQTPGQGLQFLFEYFSETQRNKGNFPGRFSGRQFSNSRSEMNVSTLELGDSALYLCASSLDWTANTEAFFGQGTRLTVV.

The rearrangement uses TRBV6-1 and TRBJ1-2; the D is unclear. The CDR3 runs 14 residues. The ends were cut back, 1 base at V and 1 base at J, with 7 bases in the middle. Germline V gene sequence: CDR1 MNHNS, CDR2 SASEGT. CDR3 DNA sequence: TGTGCCAGCAGTGAAGGTGCGGGTAACTATGGCTACACCTTC. This sequence encodes CASSEGAGNYGYTF.

The sample holds one count of this clone. The chain carries TRBV5-1 and TRBJ1-1; D remains ambiguous. The CDR3 length is 15 residues. The V gene's germline CDR1 is SGHRS and CDR2 YFSETQ. The V and J ends lost 0 bases and 3 bases respectively, with 12 bases between them. The CDR3 DNA is TGCGCCAGCAGCTTGGCAGGAGGAGGGTACACTGAAGCTTTCTTT. This codes for CASSLAGGGYTEAFF.

J is TRBJ2-2 and V is TRBV5-4; TRBD2 aligns across 7 bases. The germline V gene has CDR1 SGHNT and CDR2 YYREEE (reference sequence). The CDR3 sequence is 18 residues long. Trimming at V came to 2 bases and at J to 1 base, leaving 11 bases not matched to a gene. The CDR3 DNA sequence: TGTGCCAGCAGCTTCCCTAGTGGGGGGGGACGGAACACCGGGGAGCTGTTTTTT. It translates to CASSFPSGGGRNTGELFF.

The V and J genes are TRBV7-2 and TRBJ1-1; a weak D match, TRBD1 (6 bases). CDR3 length: 13 residues. Germline values: CDR1 SGHTA, CDR2 FQGNSA. Trimming removed 3 bases at V and 5 bases at J, with 10 bases between. CDR3 amino acids: CASSLGHETEAFF. DNA for the CDR3: TGTGCCAGCAGCTTGGGACACGAGACTGAAGCTTTCTTT.

The V gene is TRBV6-5, the J gene TRBJ1-1; perhaps TRBD1 as D (5 bases). With 0 bases removed from V and 7 bases from J, the gap between germline ends came to 15 bases. This CDR3 region has 15 residues. Germline CDR1 and CDR2: MNHEY and SVGAGI. In nucleotides, the CDR3 is TGTGCCAGCAGTTACTCTCCTGAGGGGTACGATGAAGCTTTCTTT. It is translated as CASSYSPEGYDEAFF.

The V and J genes are TRBV6-7 and TRBJ1-3; D unclear. TRBV6-7 qualifies as an ORF whose function is uncertain. Trimming pared 7 bases from V and 0 bases from J, leaving 10 bases between. This CDR3 is 14 amino acids long. The CDR3 DNA reads TGTGCCAGCATAGTCCGGGGCTCTGGAAACACCATATATTTT. Amino acids: CASIVRGSGNTIYF.

The chain couples TRBV2 to TRBJ1-1, with 9 bases lining up with TRBD1. Germline V lookup: CDR1 SNHLY, CDR2 FYNNEI. The CDR3 sequence is 14 residues long. The V gene end was trimmed by 6 bases and the J gene end by 4 bases; junction bases not matched to a gene: 6. The CDR3 reads CASRDNRGRTEAFF. In nucleotides, the CDR3 is TGTGCCAGCAGGGATAACAGGGGGCGCACTGAAGCTTTCTTT.

The chain combines TRBV6-5 with TRBJ1-4; D is possibly TRBD1 (6 bases). CDR1 is MNHEY and CDR2 is SVGAGI in the germline V gene. The germline V and J ends were trimmed by 7 bases and 6 bases, with 18 bases remaining between them. The CDR3 consists of 15 residues. The CDR3 region is CASKPTGGGDEKLFF. Here the CDR3 DNA reads TGTGCCAGCAAACCCACGGGGGGGGGCGATGAAAAACTGTTTTTT.

CDR3 residues: CASSYSTGGPYEQYF. Here the CDR3 DNA reads TGTGCCAGCAGTTACTCGACAGGGGGTCCCTACGAGCAGTACTTC. J is TRBJ2-7 and V is TRBV6-5, with 9 bases aligning to TRBD1. V shed 0 bases and J 2 bases; nucleotides not matched to a gene: 2. The CDR3 loop spans 15 amino acids. Germline lookup yields CDR1 MNHEY and CDR2 SVGAGI.

This chain uses TRBV5-1 with TRBJ2-5; D possibly corresponds to TRBD1 (5 bases). This CDR3 has 14 residues. Germline V gene sequence: CDR1 SGHRS, CDR2 YFSETQ. V gave up 0 bases and J gave up 2 bases, with 8 bases separating them. The CDR3 DNA follows: TGCGCCAGCAGCTTGGTAGGGGCTCAAGAGACCCAGTACTTC. This sequence encodes CASSLVGAQETQYF. Using reference TRBV5-1 and TRBJ2-5 for the parts outside the CDR3, the full variable domain is KAGVTQTPRYLIKTRGQQVTLSCSPISGHRSVSWYQQTPGQGLQFLFEYFSETQRNKGNFPGRFSGRQFSNSRSEMNVSTLELGDSALYLCASSLVGAQETQYFGPGTRLLVL.

This clone was detected once. V and J are TRBV7-5 and TRBJ1-2. TRBV7-5 is termed a pseudogene. CDR3 length: 15 amino acids. The CDR3 protein is CVRSSRRQKPYGYTF. The CDR3 DNA sequence: TGTGTCAGAAGCTCCCGCCGTCAGAAGCCCTATGGCTACACCTTC.

There are many counts of this clone. J is TRBJ2-7 and V is TRBV7-9, with 8 positions matching TRBD1. The germline gives CDR1 SEHNR, CDR2 FQNEAQ (reference sequence). V trimming: 1 base; J trimming: 2 bases; junction bases outside the gene matches: 4. This CDR3 contains 15 residues. Written as DNA, the CDR3 is TGTGCCAGCAGCTTAGTTTGGGACAGGCCCTACGAGCAGTACTTC. Protein: CASSLVWDRPYEQYF.